The clone carrying this T cell receptor beta chain has only a few counts. Its cognate antigen is unknown. This entry belongs to a study of T-cell memory formation after mild COVID-19. Points from the study as a whole: Nothing confirmed that second-wave clones peaking on day 37 were specific for SARS-CoV-2. Clones that contracted from day 15 to 85 were balanced CD4/CD8, while later expanders leaned CD4+.

V lost 3 bases, J lost 2 bases, and 0 bases stayed unmatched. Germline V gene data show CDR1 as SGHTA and CDR2 as FQGNSA. The CDR3 spans 13 residues. TCRdb independently ran MiXCR on the 5' RACE reads; one entry per CDR3 protein. Seen here are around 50,000 distinct CDR3 sequences, around 25% observed once, and the top ten hold 35% to 50%. This TCR derives from a man aged 18 to 30 who had mild COVID-19 (a few samples of this study predate the infection). Cell type and time point are not known. V usage is TRBV7-2 and J usage is TRBJ2-5; 7 nucleotides agree with TRBD1. Sequenced sample: PBMCs or a T cell subset sorted from them (not recorded which). The CDR3 sequence is CASSFRGQETQYF. The DNA for the CDR3 is TGTGCCAGCAGCTTCAGGGGGCAAGAGACCCAGTACTTC.